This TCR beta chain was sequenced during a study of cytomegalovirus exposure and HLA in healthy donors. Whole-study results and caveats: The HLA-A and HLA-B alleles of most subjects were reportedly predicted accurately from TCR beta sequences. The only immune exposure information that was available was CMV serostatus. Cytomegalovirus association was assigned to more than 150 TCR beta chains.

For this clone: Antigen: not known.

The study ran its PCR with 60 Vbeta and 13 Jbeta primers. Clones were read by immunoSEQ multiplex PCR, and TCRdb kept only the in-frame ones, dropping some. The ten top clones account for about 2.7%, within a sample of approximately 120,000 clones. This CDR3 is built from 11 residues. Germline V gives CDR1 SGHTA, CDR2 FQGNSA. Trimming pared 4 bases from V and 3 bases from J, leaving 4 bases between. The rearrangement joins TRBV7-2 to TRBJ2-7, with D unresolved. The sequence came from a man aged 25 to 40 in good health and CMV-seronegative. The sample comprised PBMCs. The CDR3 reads CASSSVYEQYF. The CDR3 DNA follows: TGTGCCAGCAGCTCGGTCTACGAGCAGTACTTC.